One sample yielded the 27 T cell receptor beta chains listed below, sequenced in a study of T cells in Graves' hyperthyroidism and ophthalmopathy. RNA transcripts yielded amplified TCR beta CDR3 regions. HTBI primers were employed in a first-round RT-PCR of the TCR CDR3. Via MiXCR, TCRdb re-called the multiplex PCR reads, giving one row per CDR3 protein. The sample lists about 250,000 distinct CDR3 sequences; 15% were seen once. The sequenced material came from blood. The receptors were gathered from a woman aged 45 to 65 with Graves' hyperthyroidism that later progressed to Graves' ophthalmopathy.

As for this clonotype: This may be a read error, as it is one base from a much larger clone. V usage is TRBV7-2 and J usage is TRBJ2-1; D not resolved. CDR3 length: 15 amino acids. Between the trimmed V and J ends, which lost 1 base and 4 bases, there was a span of 11 bases. Looked up from germline, CDR1 is SGHTA and CDR2 is FQGNSA. The CDR3 protein is CASSLGNGLYNEQFF. CDR3 nucleotide sequence: TGTGCCAGCAGCTTAGGAAACGGCCTTTACAATGAGCAGTTCTTC.

This clonotype was seen only a few times. The chain links TRBV28 to TRBJ1-4; 8 bases agree with TRBD1. V shed 7 bases, J shed 6 bases, and the junction held 7 bases outside the gene matches. CDR1 MDHEN and CDR2 SYDVKM come from the germline V gene. This CDR3 is built from 14 residues. The CDR3 protein is CASKNGQGYEKLFF. The DNA for the CDR3 is TGTGCCAGCAAAAACGGACAGGGCTATGAAAAACTGTTTTTT.

This clonotype was observed a single time. The chain carries TRBV6-2 or TRBV6-3 and TRBJ1-2, with D uncertain. The CDR3 has 12 residues. CDR1 is MNHEY, CDR2 SVGEGT, per germline. V lost 5 bases and J 4 bases, leaving 8 bases between the germline ends. CDR3 amino acids: CASSRAGYGYTF. In DNA form, the CDR3 reads TGTGCCAGCAGTAGGGCTGGCTATGGCTACACCTTC.

This clonotype was detected only a few times. The V gene is TRBV11-3, the J gene TRBJ2-3, with D uncertain. The germline gives CDR1 SGHNT, CDR2 YENEEA. V lost 1 base, J lost 5 bases, and 13 bases lay in between. CDR3 size: 15 residues. CDR3 region: CASSLGATMGDTQYF. CDR3 bases: TGTGCCAGCAGCTTAGGTGCGACCATGGGAGATACGCAGTATTTT.

This clonotype was seen many times. The J gene is TRBJ2-3, the V gene TRBV28; possibly TRBD1 or TRBD2 for D (6 bases each). The CDR3 runs to 16 residues. The germline CDR1 and CDR2 sequences are MDHEN and SYDVKM. V was trimmed by 7 bases and J by 2 bases, leaving 19 bases between them. CDR3 amino acids: CASTSGAGEFTDTQYF. CDR3 DNA: TGTGCCAGCACTTCGGGGGCAGGGGAATTCACAGATACGCAGTATTTT.

This clonotype was recorded at least ten times. CDR3 coding DNA: TGTGCCAGCAGTTTATGGAGGGGGGGAGAGACCCAGTACTTC. Translation gives CASSLWRGGETQYF. The genes are TRBV27 and TRBJ2-5; D is perhaps TRBD2 (7 bases). CDR1 is MNHEY and CDR2 is SMNVEV in the germline V gene (reference sequence). This CDR3 is built from 14 residues. With 1 base removed from V and 4 bases from J, the gap between germline ends came to 10 bases.

This clonotype was detected many times. Written as DNA, the CDR3 is TGTGCCAGCAGTTTGGGGGCAGGGGATGGCTACACCTTC. This encodes CASSLGAGDGYTF. This chain links TRBV28 with TRBJ1-2; a weak D match, TRBD1 (6 bases). CDR1 is MDHEN and CDR2 is SYDVKM in the germline V gene. The CDR3 runs 13 residues. V was clipped by 3 bases and J by 6 bases, with 11 bases between them.

This clonotype appeared many times. The genes are TRBV28 and TRBJ2-3, with 12 bases matching TRBD2. J was trimmed by 5 bases and V by 6 bases; bases with no gene match: 9. CDR1 MDHEN and CDR2 SYDVKM come from the germline V gene. The CDR3 is 16 amino acids. Here the CDR3 DNA reads TGTGCCAGCAGCTCTCTACTAGCGGGAGGCCTAGATACGCAGTATTTT. Its protein is CASSSLLAGGLDTQYF. The variable domain in full, with the rest retrieved from reference TRBV28 and TRBJ2-3, is DVKVTQSSRYLVKRTGEKVFLECVQDMDHENMFWYRQDPGLGLRLIYFSYDVKMKEKGDIPEGYSVSREKKERFSLILESASTNQTSMYLCASSSLLAGGLDTQYFGPGTRLTVL.

This clonotype was observed many times. The J gene is TRBJ1-2, the V gene TRBV18; D is ambiguous. The CDR3 consists of 17 residues. Trimming stripped 3 bases from V and 1 base from J, with 18 bases between. Germline V gene data show CDR1 as KGHSH and CDR2 as LQKENI. CDR3 coding DNA: TGTGCCAGCTCACCTCGGACGGACGAACCGCTTAACTATGGCTACACCTTC. This codes for CASSPRTDEPLNYGYTF.

This clonotype has a handful of counts. The V gene is TRBV20-1, the J gene TRBJ2-7; no firm D call. The J call is doubtful: the DNA matches TRBJ2-1 better. Germline lookup yields CDR1 DFQATT and CDR2 SNEGSKA (reference sequence). The CDR3 contains 13 residues. The CDR3 bases are TGCAGTGCTAGAGACTACGACGTCTACGAGCAGTTCTTC. Translation: CSARDYDVYEQFF.

This clonotype was counted only a few times. The V and J genes are TRBV20-1 and TRBJ2-2; the match to TRBD1 covers 8 bases. V lost 5 bases to trimming and J lost 2 bases; unmatched junction nucleotides: 4. The CDR3 is 14 residues long. Germline V gives CDR1 DFQATT, CDR2 SNEGSKA (reference sequence). This CDR3 reads CSADGQGNTGELFF. The CDR3 DNA follows: TGCAGTGCTGACGGACAGGGAAACACCGGGGAGCTGTTTTTT.

This clonotype showed up just a few times. CDR3 sequence reads: CASSYVWDSSTEAFF. As DNA, the CDR3 is TGTGCCAGCAGTTACGTTTGGGACAGTTCTACTGAAGCTTTCTTT. The chain is built from TRBV6-2 or TRBV6-3 and TRBJ1-1, with TRBD1 identical over 7 bases. CDR1 is MNHEY, CDR2 SVGEGT, per germline. The ends lost 2 bases at V and 5 bases at J; junction bases unmatched: 8. CDR3 size: 15 residues.

This chain links TRBV24-1 with TRBJ2-1; 11 nucleotides align to TRBD2. Trimming took 1 base from V and 1 from J; bases not matched to a gene: 8. This CDR3 has 19 residues. CDR1 is KGHDR, CDR2 SFDVKD, per germline. The CDR3: CATSDFTPTSGESYNEQFF. The DNA for the CDR3 is TGTGCCACCAGTGATTTTACACCGACTAGCGGGGAATCCTACAATGAGCAGTTCTTC.

Ten or more counts support this clonotype. The CDR3 nucleotides are TGCGCCAGCAGCTTTCGTAGGACAGGGTCCTACGAGCAGTACTTC. Its translation is CASSFRRTGSYEQYF. The chain employs TRBV5-1 and TRBJ2-7; 8 positions match TRBD1. Unmatched junction bases numbered 5, after V lost 2 bases and J lost 1 base. This CDR3 is built from 15 residues. The V gene's germline CDR1 is SGHRS and CDR2 YFSETQ.

This clonotype was counted at least ten times. The chain joins TRBV20-1 to TRBJ2-3; 14 bases are shared with TRBD2. The CDR3 extends over 15 amino acids. In germline, CDR1 is DFQATT, CDR2 SNEGSKA (reference sequence). V was clipped by 3 bases and J by 5 bases; unmatched bases: 4. CDR3 coding DNA: TGCAGTGCTAGGGGACTAGCGGGAGCCTTAGATACGCAGTATTTT. As protein: CSARGLAGALDTQYF.

The genes are TRBV24-1 and TRBJ1-6; the D is unclear. This CDR3 region has 12 residues. V was pared by 6 bases and J by 6 bases, with 5 bases between. The germline gives CDR1 KGHDR, CDR2 SFDVKD. CDR3 DNA sequence: TGTGCCACCAGTTGGGGTAATTCACCCCTCCACTTT. It is translated as CATSWGNSPLHF.

This clonotype occurred many times. The genes are TRBV20-1 and TRBJ1-2, with D uncertain. Trimming removed 6 bases from V and 3 bases from J, with 20 bases in between. The CDR3 is 15 residues long. CDR1 DFQATT and CDR2 SNEGSKA come from the germline V gene (reference sequence). This CDR3 reads CSAHNPSPRHYGYTF. The CDR3 bases are TGCAGTGCCCATAATCCCTCCCCACGGCACTATGGCTACACCTTC.

This clonotype came up many times. The chain combines TRBV20-1 with TRBJ2-7; maybe TRBD2 (7 bases). Germline V gene data show CDR1 as DFQATT and CDR2 as SNEGSKA (reference sequence). This CDR3 has 17 amino acids. Trimming cost V 1 base and J 6 bases, with 25 bases left between them. The CDR3 spells CSARGIRGGTLGGEQYF. CDR3 nucleotide sequence: TGCAGTGCTAGAGGAATCAGGGGAGGGACTCTGGGGGGCGAGCAGTACTTC.

The gene calls are TRBV7-9 and TRBJ2-7; TRBD2 matches at 7 bases. CDR3 length: 16 residues. The germline CDR1 and CDR2 sequences are SEHNR and FQNEAQ (reference sequence). V was clipped by 6 bases and J by 1 base; unmatched bases: 12. The CDR3 region is CASSSTGRRSSYEQYF. The CDR3 nucleotides read TGTGCCAGCAGTTCAACCGGGAGGAGGAGTTCCTACGAGCAGTACTTC. The full variable domain, rest sourced from reference TRBV7-9 and TRBJ2-7, is DTGVSQNPRHKITKRGQNVTFRCDPISEHNRLYWYRQTLGQGPEFLTYFQNEAQLEKSRLLSDRFSAERPKGSFSTLEIQRTEQGDSAMYLCASSSTGRRSSYEQYFGPGTRLTVT.

This clonotype has just a few counts. The chain employs TRBV20-1 and TRBJ1-1; perhaps TRBD1 as D (5 bases). Germline CDR1 is DFQATT and CDR2 is SNEGSKA (reference sequence). The V end was cut by 6 bases, the J end by 4 bases, with 18 bases between. The CDR3 spans 14 residues. The CDR3 region has the DNA TGCAGTGCCCCGGACCGGGACCGCGCCACTGAAGCTTTCTTT. The encoded protein is CSAPDRDRATEAFF.

This clonotype was counted many times. V is TRBV6-2 or TRBV6-3 and J is TRBJ1-5; TRBD1 matches 7 bases. J was trimmed by 4 bases and V by 7 bases; bases with no gene match: 16. The length of the CDR3 is 17 residues. Germline values: CDR1 MNHEY, CDR2 SVGEGT. CDR3 DNA sequence: TGTGCCAGCACCCCCGACCCCGCGGACAGGCCTAATCAGCCCCAGCATTTT. Protein product: CASTPDPADRPNQPQHF.

The chain recombines TRBV7-8 with TRBJ1-5; D call uncertain. Trimming cost V 6 bases and J 0 bases, with 9 bases left between them. Per the germline V gene, CDR1 is SGHVS and CDR2 is FQNEAQ. CDR3 length: 14 amino acids. CDR3 residues: CASRASYSNQPQHF. CDR3 DNA: TGTGCCAGCAGGGCATCATATAGCAATCAGCCCCAGCATTTT.

This clonotype was picked up many times. The chain links TRBV29-1 to TRBJ2-3; D gene unclear. Looked up from germline, CDR1 is SQVTM and CDR2 is ANQGSEA. The CDR3 covers 10 residues. This CDR3 reads CSEGTDTQYF. DNA of the CDR3: TGCAGTGAAGGCACAGATACGCAGTATTTT.

The V and J genes are TRBV19 and TRBJ1-2; perhaps TRBD1 as D (5 bases). V was cut by 4 bases and J by 6 bases, with 12 bases left in between. The CDR3 runs to 13 residues. The germline V gene encodes CDR1 LNHDA and CDR2 SQIVND (reference sequence). CDR3 DNA sequence: TGTGCCAGTAGTAGGGGACTCTCGGATGGCTACACCTTC. Translating it yields CASSRGLSDGYTF.

This clonotype has at least ten counts. This chain joins TRBV20-1 and TRBJ2-1; maybe TRBD2 (6 bases). With 6 bases removed from V and 9 bases from J, the gap between germline ends came to 24 bases. Germline-derived CDR1 and CDR2 are DFQATT and SNEGSKA (reference sequence). The CDR3 sequence is 15 residues long. This CDR3 is CSAEGGNSPGPEQFF. The CDR3 DNA reads TGCAGTGCCGAGGGCGGGAACTCCCCGGGGCCTGAGCAGTTCTTC.

This clonotype was recorded only once. The chain combines TRBV14 with TRBJ2-7; 7 bases line up with TRBD1. The germline CDR1 and CDR2 sequences are SGHDN and FVKESK. The CDR3 sequence is 15 residues long. V shed 1 base and J 2 bases; nucleotides not matched to a gene: 5. The CDR3 DNA reads as TGTGCCAGCAGCCAAGCCGGGACAGTGGCCTACGAGCAGTACTTC. Protein: CASSQAGTVAYEQYF.

This clonotype was detected many times. V gene TRBV11-2 combines with J gene TRBJ2-1, with D possibly being TRBD2 (6 bases). Germline CDR1 is SGHAT and CDR2 is FQNNGV. V shed 5 bases and J shed 1 base, with 18 bases lying between them. The CDR3 runs 17 residues. The CDR3 DNA follows: TGTGCCAGCAGCCTCCGGGGGAGTACCCATTCCTACAATGAGCAGTTCTTC. Translation: CASSLRGSTHSYNEQFF.